In its sample, the clone carrying this T cell receptor (beta chain) was seen many times. The antigen is unknown. This specimen comes from a study of T cell repertoires in cytomegalovirus infection. Whole-study findings and limits: There were HLA-C-restricted CMV-specific TCR beta clonotypes dominating the ex vivo response.

CDR3 size: 16 residues. The germline V and J ends were trimmed by 0 bases and 4 bases, with 15 bases remaining between them. Germline loops: CDR1 MGHRA, CDR2 YSYEKL. TCRdb passed the reads through MiXCR, listing each CDR3 protein once. The table records about 130,000 distinct CDR3 sequences, less than 9.5% of them present only once. Sequenced: PBMCs. The gene calls are TRBV4-1 and TRBJ1-1; no firm D call. This clonotype was sampled from a human donor in good health (CMV status not recorded). Some clones in this sample may be carry-over from other donors' samples. CDR3 sequence reads: CASSQDNPGISTEAFF. CDR3 DNA sequence: TGCGCCAGCAGCCAAGATAATCCGGGGATTAGCACTGAAGCTTTCTTT.